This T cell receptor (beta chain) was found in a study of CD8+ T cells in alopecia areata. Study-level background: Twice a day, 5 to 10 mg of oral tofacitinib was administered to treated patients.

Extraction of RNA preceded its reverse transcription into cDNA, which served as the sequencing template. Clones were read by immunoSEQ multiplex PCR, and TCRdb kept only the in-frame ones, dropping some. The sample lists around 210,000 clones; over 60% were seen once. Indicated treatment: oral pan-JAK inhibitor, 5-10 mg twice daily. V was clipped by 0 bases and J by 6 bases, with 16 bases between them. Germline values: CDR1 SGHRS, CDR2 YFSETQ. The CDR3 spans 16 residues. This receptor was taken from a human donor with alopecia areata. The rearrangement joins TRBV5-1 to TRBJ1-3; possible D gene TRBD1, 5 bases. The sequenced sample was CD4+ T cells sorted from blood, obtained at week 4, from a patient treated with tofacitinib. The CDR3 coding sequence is TGCGCCAGCAGCTTGGTTCCGGGGGTGGAAGTAAACACCATATATTTT. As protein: CASSLVPGVEVNTIYF. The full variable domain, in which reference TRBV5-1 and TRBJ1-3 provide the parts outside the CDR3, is KAGVTQTPRYLIKTRGQQVTLSCSPISGHRSVSWYQQTPGQGLQFLFEYFSETQRNKGNFPGRFSGRQFSNSRSEMNVSTLELGDSALYLCASSLVPGVEVNTIYFGEGSWLTVV.